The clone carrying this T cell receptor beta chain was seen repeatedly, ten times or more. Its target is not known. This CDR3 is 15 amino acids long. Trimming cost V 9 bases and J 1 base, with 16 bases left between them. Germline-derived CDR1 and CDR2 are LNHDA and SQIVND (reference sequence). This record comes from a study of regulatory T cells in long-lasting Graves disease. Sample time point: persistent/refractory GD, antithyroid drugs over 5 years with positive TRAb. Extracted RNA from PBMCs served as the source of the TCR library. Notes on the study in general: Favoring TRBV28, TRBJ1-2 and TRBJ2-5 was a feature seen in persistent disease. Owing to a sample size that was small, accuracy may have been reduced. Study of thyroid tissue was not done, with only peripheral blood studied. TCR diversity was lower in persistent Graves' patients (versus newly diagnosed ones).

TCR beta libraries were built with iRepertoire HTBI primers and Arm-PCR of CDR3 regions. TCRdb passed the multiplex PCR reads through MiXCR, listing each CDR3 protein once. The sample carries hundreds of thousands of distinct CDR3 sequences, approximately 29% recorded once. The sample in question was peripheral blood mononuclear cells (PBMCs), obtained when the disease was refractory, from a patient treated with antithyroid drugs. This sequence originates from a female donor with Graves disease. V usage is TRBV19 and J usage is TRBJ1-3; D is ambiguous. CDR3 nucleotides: TGTGCCAGCGCGAAGGACGGTGTATCTGGAAACACCATATATTTT. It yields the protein CASAKDGVSGNTIYF.